Presented here are 30 T cell receptor beta chains from one specimen sequenced in a study of T cell clusters in autoimmune cytopenias. Some 38,000 genome equivalents of blood DNA were amplified for TRB. Multiplex touch-down PCR amplified TRB using TRB-A and TRB-B pools in one tube. TCRdb derives one entry per CDR3 protein from the multiplex PCR reads, leaving out DNA. Its clone listing holds some 3,000 distinct CDR3 sequences. The sample taken for sequencing was peripheral blood. These receptors were collected from a human donor with an autoimmune cytopenia or autoimmune hepatitis (not recorded which).

The CDR3 spells CASSPQNPSIQYF. The V gene is TRBV18, the J gene TRBJ2-4. The CDR3 spans 13 residues. Germline assignment: CDR1 KGHSH and CDR2 LQKENI.

This clonotype is classed as medium-sized by frequency. The gene calls are TRBV5-6 and TRBJ1-6; checking the TCRdb D call of TRBD1 is not possible without DNA. CDR1 SGHDT and CDR2 YYEEEE come from the germline V gene. CDR3 length: 15 residues. CDR3 amino acids: CASSLGGGQRSPLHF.

Judged by frequency, this clonotype is medium-sized. This chain joins TRBV29-1 and TRBJ2-1; TCRdb indicates TRBD1, and absent DNA this call remains unverified. The germline V gene encodes CDR1 SQVTM and CDR2 ANQGSEA. This CDR3 has 18 amino acids. The CDR3 spells CSVGRGTGGPLKYNEQFF.

This clonotype is called medium-sized based on its frequency. The chain links TRBV7-9 to TRBJ1-4; TCRdb indicates TRBD1, and absent DNA this call remains unverified. From germline, CDR1 is SEHNR and CDR2 FQNEAQ (reference sequence). The CDR3 runs to 12 residues. The CDR3 here is CASSSREEKLFF.

This clonotype is medium-sized by frequency. The chain is built from TRBV12-3 or TRBV12-4 and TRBJ2-2. The CDR3 sequence is 15 residues long. The chain's CDR3 is CASSPRTVNTGELFF.

This clonotype is called medium-sized based on its frequency. V and J are TRBV12-3 or TRBV12-4 and TRBJ1-2; TCRdb names TRBD1, which stays unverified in the absence of DNA. This CDR3 has 13 amino acids. This CDR3 is CASSLLGGYGYTF.

This clonotype is labeled medium-sized based on frequency. The V call is TRBV19, the J call TRBJ1-3; TCRdb selects TRBD1, and the lack of DNA leaves this call unchecked. CDR1 is LNHDA and CDR2 is SQIVND in the germline V gene (reference sequence). This CDR3 is built from 16 residues. CDR3: CASSTHRQGKGNTIYF.

The chain joins TRBV5-1 to TRBJ2-5. This CDR3 has 11 residues. Germline V gives CDR1 SGHRS, CDR2 YFSETQ. The CDR3 sequence is CASSRYETQYF.

The rearrangement joins TRBV20-1 to TRBJ2-3; TCRdb lists TRBD2, though no DNA is available to test this call. The germline V gene has CDR1 DFQATT and CDR2 SNEGSKA (reference sequence). The CDR3 length is 15 residues. The CDR3 is CSARVRGGGTDTQYF.

This clonotype is medium-sized by frequency. This chain joins TRBV27 and TRBJ2-1; TCRdb returns TRBD2, unconfirmable since there is no DNA. The germline gives CDR1 MNHEY, CDR2 SMNVEV (reference sequence). This CDR3 region has 14 residues. The CDR3 reads CASSSGLSYNEQFF.

CDR3 in amino acids: CASSDSYEQYF. This sequence joins TRBV7-2 and TRBJ2-7. CDR1 and CDR2 from the germline V gene are SGHTA and FQGNSA. The length of the CDR3 is 11 residues.

Measured by frequency, this clonotype is medium-sized (0.01 to 0.1%). The V gene is TRBV18, the J gene TRBJ2-7; TCRdb gives TRBD1 as the D gene, but with no DNA this cannot be confirmed. The CDR3 runs 13 residues. CDR1 is KGHSH, CDR2 LQKENI, per germline. This CDR3 is CASSEGQSYEQYF.

The V call is TRBV27, the J call TRBJ1-5; the TRBD1 assignment by TCRdb is unverifiable without DNA. The CDR3 extends over 18 amino acids. The germline V gene encodes CDR1 MNHEY and CDR2 SMNVEV (reference sequence). The chain's CDR3 is CASSLKPGTGNSNQPQHF.

Judged by frequency, this clonotype is medium-sized. This rearrangement joins TRBV20-1 to TRBJ2-7; the TCRdb call, TRBD2, lacks DNA for checking. The germline V gene encodes CDR1 DFQATT and CDR2 SNEGSKA (reference sequence). This CDR3 contains 15 residues. CDR3 residues: CSARSASVGMGEQYF.

In terms of frequency, this clonotype is medium-sized. The chain is built from TRBV30 and TRBJ2-7. CDR1 and CDR2 from the germline V gene are GTSNPN and SVGIG (reference sequence). CDR3 length equals 11 residues. This chain's CDR3 is CAWMLSYEQYF. Based on the CDR3 plus reference TRBV30 and TRBJ2-7, the full variable domain is SQTIHQWPATLVQPVGSPLSLECTVEGTSNPNLYWYRQAAGRGLQLLFYSVGIGQISSEVPQNLSASRPQDRQFILSSKKLLLSDSGFYLCAWMLSYEQYFGPGTRLTVT.

This chain uses TRBV4-3 with TRBJ2-2. This CDR3 is 15 amino acids long. Germline V gene lookup returns CDR1 LGHNA and CDR2 YSLEER. The chain's CDR3 is CASSGVLKNTGELFF.

This clonotype is labeled medium-sized based on frequency. V usage is TRBV6-5 and J usage is TRBJ2-7. The CDR3 has 14 amino acids. CDR1 and CDR2 (germline): MNHEY, SVGAGI. The CDR3 reads CASSRRQGYYEQYF.

Measured by frequency, this clonotype is medium-sized. This chain connects TRBV6-5 to TRBJ2-5. Germline V CDR1 and CDR2: MNHEY, SVGAGI. This CDR3 is built from 13 residues. CDR3 protein: CASSPQGKETQYF.

This clonotype registers medium-sized by frequency. V and J are TRBV19 and TRBJ1-5. Germline V CDR1 and CDR2: LNHDA, SQIVND (reference sequence). CDR3 length: 16 amino acids. This CDR3 reads CASSIEARLSNQPQHF. Complete variable domain (other parts from reference TRBV19 and TRBJ1-5): DGGITQSPKYLFRKEGQNVTLSCEQNLNHDAMYWYRQDPGQGLRLIYYSQIVNDFQKGDIAEGYSVSREKKESFPLTVTSAQKNPTAFYLCASSIEARLSNQPQHFGDGTRLSIL.

Measured by frequency, this clonotype is medium-sized. The genes are TRBV6-5 and TRBJ2-1; TCRdb names TRBD1, which stays unverified in the absence of DNA. Germline V gene sequence: CDR1 MNHEY, CDR2 SVGAGI. The CDR3 is made up of 13 amino acids. CDR3 in amino acids: CASRPGGGNEQFF.

According to its frequency, this clonotype is medium-sized. This sequence joins TRBV30 and TRBJ1-2; with no DNA, the TCRdb D assignment of TRBD1 cannot be verified. Germline V lookup: CDR1 GTSNPN, CDR2 SVGIG (reference sequence). CDR3 size: 13 residues. The CDR3 protein is CAWSYGQGTGYTF.

The rearrangement uses TRBV15 and TRBJ2-2. Germline CDR1 is LNHNV and CDR2 is YYDKDF (reference sequence). This CDR3 is built from 15 residues. The CDR3 loop reads CATSRASGNTGELFF.

The chain has TRBV18 and TRBJ1-1. CDR3 length: 13 residues. Germline CDR1 KGHSH, CDR2 LQKENI. The CDR3 protein is CASSPLQNTEAFF.

Its frequency marks this clonotype as medium-sized. The rearrangement links TRBV19 to TRBJ2-7; lacking DNA, the TRBD1 call made by TCRdb goes unchecked. Germline values: CDR1 LNHDA, CDR2 SQIVND (reference sequence). This CDR3 has 17 amino acids. CDR3 amino acids: CASSMAGTGVSPYEQYF.

The chain joins TRBV7-9 to TRBJ1-1; TCRdb's D call, TRBD1, is unchecked because there is no DNA. From germline, CDR1 is SEHNR and CDR2 FQNEAQ (reference sequence). The length of the CDR3 is 15 residues. This CDR3 reads CASSAPGGVRTEAFF.

The rearrangement joins TRBV5-1 to TRBJ2-5; lacking DNA, the TRBD1 call made by TCRdb goes unchecked. Germline assignment: CDR1 SGHRS and CDR2 YFSETQ. CDR3 length: 14 residues. The CDR3 region is CASSPGQGQETQYF.

The rearrangement links TRBV20-1 to TRBJ1-5; absent DNA, TCRdb's TRBD1 call cannot be checked. CDR1 and CDR2 (germline): DFQATT, SNEGSKA (reference sequence). This CDR3 comprises 15 residues. This CDR3 is CSARIGTYSNQPQHF.

This clonotype is identified as medium-sized from frequency. The chain combines TRBV27 with TRBJ2-7; the D call from TCRdb, TRBD2, cannot be confirmed without DNA. There are 15 residues in the CDR3. The V gene's germline CDR1 is MNHEY and CDR2 SMNVEV (reference sequence). This CDR3 reads CASSPQRGGYHEQYF.

J is TRBJ1-1 and V is TRBV18; TCRdb proposes TRBD1, but this gene call is untestable without DNA. The CDR3 consists of 14 residues. Germline V gene lookup returns CDR1 KGHSH and CDR2 LQKENI. The CDR3 reads CASSPGPGDTEAFF.

This chain links TRBV6-4 with TRBJ2-7; TCRdb calls TRBD2, which cannot be checked without DNA. This CDR3 is built from 15 residues. Germline CDR1 is MRHNA and CDR2 is SNTAGT. The CDR3 sequence: CASSKAGGPWNEQYF.